These T cell receptor beta chains were read from a single sample in a study of identical twins. MiXCR, applied by TCRdb to the 5' RACE reads, yields one record per CDR3 protein. In the table there are about 890,000 distinct CDR3 sequences, approximately 13% of which are singletons. This sample was also put to use in a study of yellow fever vaccine responses in identical twins.

The sequenced sample consisted of PBMCs. Source of these receptors: a woman aged 18-30 years in good health. The CDR3 runs from the conserved cysteine through the conserved F or W. D genes are given only for firm matches. Clone size, where shown, is once, few, many, or a class for clones that have expanded.

J	size	V	D	DNA	CDR3
TRBJ1-1	-	TRBV6-5	-	TGTGCCAGCAGTTACAATCTCGGGGACACTGAAGCTTTCTTT	CASSYNLGDTEAFF
TRBJ1-2	-	TRBV10-3	-	TGTGCCATCAGGTCAGGGATAGGCTACACCTTC	CAIRSGIGYTF
TRBJ2-7	few	TRBV20-1	TRBD1	TGCAGTGCTTTAGGACAGGAATTAAGTTTGGGGCAGTACTTC	CSALGQELSLGQYF
TRBJ2-7	few	TRBV9	TRBD2	TGTGCCAGCAGCGTAGTCCCAACTAGCGGGAGTTACGAGCAGTACTTC	CASSVVPTSGSYEQYF
TRBJ1-4	many	TRBV10-2	-	TGCGCCAGCAGTGAAGTGGGTATCGAAAAACTGTTTTTT	CASSEVGIEKLFF
TRBJ1-1	many	TRBV5-1	-	TGTGCCAGCAGTTTGTTAGTGAACACTGAAGCTTTCTTT	CASSLLVNTEAFF
TRBJ2-5	few	TRBV24-1	-	TGTGCCACCAGTGGGATAGGAGAGACCCAGTACTTC	CATSGIGETQYF
TRBJ2-3	many	TRBV29-1	-	TGCAGCGTTCAGGAGGTCTCCGGGGCGGATACGCAGTATTTT	CSVQEVSGADTQYF
TRBJ2-7	-	TRBV14	-	TGTGCCAGCAGCCAAGGGGGCAGGCACGAGCAGTACTTC	CASSQGGRHEQYF
TRBJ2-1	-	TRBV3-1	-	TGTGCCAGCAGCCCCCCTTACGAGGGAGAGCAGTTCTTC	CASSPPYEGEQFF
TRBJ2-1	-	TRBV10-3	TRBD2	TGTGCCATCAGTGCCCGGACTAGCGGGAGCCCCAGTCCCTACAATGAGCAGTTCTTC	CAISARTSGSPSPYNEQFF
TRBJ2-7	few	TRBV12-3/TRBV12-4	TRBD2	TGTGCCAGCACTCCGGGACTATCATTCTACGAGCAGTACTTC	CASTPGLSFYEQYF
TRBJ2-1	-	TRBV5-1	-	TGCGCCAGCAGCGCCCCGGGGGTGTATAGTGAGCAGTTCTTC	CASSAPGVYSEQFF
TRBJ2-3	-	TRBV25-1	TRBD1	TGTGCCAGCAGTGATTCCGGGACAGTCGATACGCAGTATTTT	CASSDSGTVDTQYF
TRBJ2-1	many	TRBV5-1	-	TGCGCCAGCGGCGCCTCGTACAATGAGCAGTTCTTC	CASGASYNEQFF
TRBJ1-1	many	TRBV12-3/TRBV12-4	-	TGTGCCAGCAGTTTAGATCGGGGGGGAGCTTTCTTT	CASSLDRGGAFF
TRBJ2-7	many	TRBV28	-	TGTGCCAGCAGTTTAGCCGGAAGGGAGCAGTACTTC	CASSLAGREQYF
TRBJ2-7	-	TRBV7-6	-	TGTGCCAGCAGCTTAGAGGGGAGACCCTCCTACGAGCAGTACTTC	CASSLEGRPSYEQYF
TRBJ2-5	-	TRBV20-1	-	TGCAGTGCTAGTGTGGCGGGCCTCTCCCAAGAGACCCAGTACTTC	CSASVAGLSQETQYF
TRBJ2-1	-	TRBV10-3	-	TGTGCCATCAGTGAGGACCTACTGTCCTACAATGAGCAGTTCTTC	CAISEDLLSYNEQFF
TRBJ2-1	-	TRBV20-1	TRBD2	TGCAGTGCTAGAGCTACCCACGCGACTAGCGGGGGGGGCTCCTACAATGAGCAGTTCTTC	CSARATHATSGGGSYNEQFF
TRBJ1-5	few	TRBV20-1	TRBD1	TGCAGTGCTAGTCTTGGGACAGACCATCAGCCCCAGCATTTT	CSASLGTDHQPQHF
TRBJ2-3	many	TRBV7-9	-	TGTGCCAGCAGCTTAAGTTATACGGATACGCAGTATTTT	CASSLSYTDTQYF
TRBJ1-1	few	TRBV5-1	-	TGCGCCAGCAGCTTGACGGCAGCCAACACTGAAGCTTTCTTT	CASSLTAANTEAFF
TRBJ1-2	many	TRBV12-3/TRBV12-4	-	TGTGCCAGCAGTAGGGACGGCACCTATGGCTACACCTTC	CASSRDGTYGYTF
TRBJ2-1	few	TRBV11-2	TRBD2	TGTGCCAGCAGCCTCCCCGCCTCGACTAGCGCAACCTACAATGAGCAGTTCTTC	CASSLPASTSATYNEQFF
TRBJ2-3	-	TRBV10-2	TRBD1	TGCGCCAGCAACCTCCCGACAGGGCCTAGCACAGATACGCAGTATTTT	CASNLPTGPSTDTQYF
TRBJ1-2	-	TRBV12-3/TRBV12-4	-	TGTGCCAGCAGTACGCCAGGAAACTATGGCTACACCTTC	CASSTPGNYGYTF
TRBJ1-2	-	TRBV19	TRBD1	TGTGCCAGTAGTGACAAACCGGGACAGAGTTATTCTGCCACCTTC	CASSDKPGQSYSATF
TRBJ2-2	-	TRBV3-1	TRBD1	TGTGCCAGCAGCCGAGGACAGGGATCAGGCGGGGAGCTGTTTTTT	CASSRGQGSGGELFF
TRBJ2-5	-	TRBV12-3/TRBV12-4	TRBD2	TGTGCCAGCACCCTGACTAGCGGGGGCCAAGAGACCCAGTACTTC	CASTLTSGGQETQYF
TRBJ2-1	few	TRBV4-2	TRBD2	TGTGCCAGCAGCCGCCCCGGGTCTAGCGGGGGGGTTGAGCAGTTCTTC	CASSRPGSSGGVEQFF
TRBJ1-2	many	TRBV5-1	TRBD1	TGCGCCAGCAGCGCGGACAGGGGGCTGCGGGGCTACACCTTC	CASSADRGLRGYTF
TRBJ2-5	many	TRBV20-1	-	TGCAGTGCTAGAGATACCTGGGGGGCCGAAGAGACCCAGTACTTC	CSARDTWGAEETQYF
TRBJ1-2	many	TRBV7-9	-	TGTGCCAGCAGCCCCCAGGGGCCGTATGGCTACACCTTC	CASSPQGPYGYTF
TRBJ2-7	-	TRBV3-1	-	TGTGCCAGCAGCCAAGTAGGAGGAGGGGAAGGTAACTACGAGCAGTACTTC	CASSQVGGGEGNYEQYF
TRBJ1-1	-	TRBV5-5	-	TGTGCCAGCAGCTGGAGGTGGCAGGGAAACACTGAAGCTTTCTTT	CASSWRWQGNTEAFF
TRBJ2-5	few	TRBV5-1	-	TGCGCCAGCAACCCAGGGGTGTACCAAGAGACCCAGTACTTC	CASNPGVYQETQYF
TRBJ2-3	few	TRBV20-1	TRBD2	TGCAGTGCTAGTGGTACTAGCGGGATTACAGATACGCAGTATTTT	CSASGTSGITDTQYF